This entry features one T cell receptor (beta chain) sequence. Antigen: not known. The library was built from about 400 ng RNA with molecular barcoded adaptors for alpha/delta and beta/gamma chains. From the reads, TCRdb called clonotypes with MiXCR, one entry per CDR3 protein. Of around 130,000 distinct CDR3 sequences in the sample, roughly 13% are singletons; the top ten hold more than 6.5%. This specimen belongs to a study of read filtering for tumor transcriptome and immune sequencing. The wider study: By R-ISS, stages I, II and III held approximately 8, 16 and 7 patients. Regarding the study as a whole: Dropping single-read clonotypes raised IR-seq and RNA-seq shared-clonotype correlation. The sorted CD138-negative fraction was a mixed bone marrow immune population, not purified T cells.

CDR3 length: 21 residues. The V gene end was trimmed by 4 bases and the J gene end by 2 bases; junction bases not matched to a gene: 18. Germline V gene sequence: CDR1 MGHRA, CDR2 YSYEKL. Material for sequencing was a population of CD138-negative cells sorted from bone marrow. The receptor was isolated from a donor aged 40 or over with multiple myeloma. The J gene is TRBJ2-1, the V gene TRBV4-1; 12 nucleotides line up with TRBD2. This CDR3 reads CASSPRPRLAGGFSTYNEQFF. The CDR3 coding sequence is TGCGCCAGCAGCCCTCGGCCCCGGCTAGCGGGAGGGTTCAGCACCTACAATGAGCAGTTCTTC.